This TCR beta chain emerged from a study of OX40 agonist ivuxolimab in advanced cancers. Study in general: Patients with hepatocellular carcinoma, melanoma, renal cell or head and neck cancer made up the dose-escalation patients. Participants, around 80% male, averaged about 56 years of age, ranging from about 23 to 90. Study conclusions and caveats: More expanded clones were seen, on average, in CD8+ T cells than in CD4+. CD4+ and CD8+ T cells in blood underwent clonal expansion by week 6 at 0.1 to 3.0 mg/kg.

V gave up 6 bases and J gave up 7 bases, with 15 bases separating them. There are 13 residues in the CDR3. The germline V gene has CDR1 MGHRA and CDR2 YSYEKL. Worth noting for this clone: The antigen is undetermined.

Assay: immunoSEQ multiplex PCR; the TCRdb copy retains only in-frame clones and omits some. The sample includes 65,000 to 100,000 clones, roughly 91% seen only once; the top ten take around 0.35%. The source is an adult with an advanced solid tumor such as melanoma, head and neck, liver or kidney cancer. The sample was CD4+ or CD8+ T cells sorted from blood, taken in a trial of the OX40 agonist ivuxolimab. V and J are TRBV4-1 and TRBJ1-1; a weak D match, TRBD1 (5 bases). The CDR3 DNA follows: TGCGCCAGCAGGCTGGGACCACAGTATGAAGCTTTCTTT. Encoded protein: CASRLGPQYEAFF.